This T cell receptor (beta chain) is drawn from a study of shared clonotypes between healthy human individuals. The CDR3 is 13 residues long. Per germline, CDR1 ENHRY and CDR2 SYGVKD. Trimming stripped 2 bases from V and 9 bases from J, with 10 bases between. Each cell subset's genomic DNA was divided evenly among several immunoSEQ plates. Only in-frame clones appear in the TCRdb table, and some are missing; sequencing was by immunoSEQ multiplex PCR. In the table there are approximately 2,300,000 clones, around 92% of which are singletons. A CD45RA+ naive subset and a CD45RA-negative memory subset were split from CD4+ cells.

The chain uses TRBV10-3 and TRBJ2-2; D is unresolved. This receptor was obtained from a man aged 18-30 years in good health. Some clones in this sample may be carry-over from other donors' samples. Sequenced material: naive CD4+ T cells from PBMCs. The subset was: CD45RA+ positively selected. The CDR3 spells CAISEAQVRELFF. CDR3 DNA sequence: TGTGCCATCAGTGAGGCCCAGGTCCGGGAGCTGTTTTTT.